This T cell receptor beta chain was profiled in a study of blood T cell repertoires in COVID-19. Study context: Nucleic acid was either cDNA or gDNA, and it came from T cells, B-cell-depleted T cells, or PBMCs.

Participants, roughly 18 to 90 years old, spanned under 30 US areas. In regard to this clone: The same CDR3 can be traced to other DNA sequences in this sample.

Using immunoSEQ multiplex PCR, the repertoire was profiled, and TCRdb retains in-frame clones only, with some absent. Here the sample spans over 350,000 clones, more than 75% being singletons. The CDR3 is 13 residues long. CDR1 is GTSNPN, CDR2 SVGIG, per germline (reference sequence). Trimming cost V 3 bases and J 5 bases; bases outside gene matches: 4. Sequenced sample: PBMCs or T cells enriched from blood (not recorded which). The clonotype comes from a woman aged 25 to 39 with acute COVID-19. The chain links TRBV30 to TRBJ1-2; 9 bases agree with TRBD1. The CDR3 DNA sequence: TGTGCCTGGAGCCCGGACAGGGGATATGGCTACACCTTC. Translating it yields CAWSPDRGYGYTF.